These 31 T cell receptor beta chains were all obtained from the same sample, sequenced in a study of PD-1 blockade in mismatch repair-deficient tumors. The table came from immunoSEQ multiplex PCR; TCRdb's copy has only in-frame clones and leaves some out. This repertoire shows 95,000 to 150,000 clones, approximately 90% found once; its top ten account for roughly 13%. The starting material was peripheral blood, obtained 44 weeks after starting pembrolizumab. These receptor sequences come from an adult with mismatch repair-deficient cancer.

V usage is TRBV6-1 and J usage is TRBJ2-3; 7 bases align to TRBD2. The CDR3 covers 14 residues. Germline loops: CDR1 MNHNS, CDR2 SASEGT. The ends lost 0 bases at V and 4 bases at J; junction bases unmatched: 1. CDR3 region: CASSEAAGADTQYF. Written as DNA, the CDR3 is TGTGCCAGCAGTGAAGCGGCGGGAGCAGATACGCAGTATTTT.

The gene calls are TRBV5-1 and TRBJ1-3, with D uncertain. The CDR3 runs 15 residues. The V gene lost 1 base and the J gene lost 7 bases, with 15 bases spanning the gap. Germline assignment: CDR1 SGHRS and CDR2 YFSETQ. The CDR3 loop is CASSLTSVNFNTIYF. As DNA, the CDR3 is TGCGCCAGCAGCTTGACCTCAGTGAATTTCAACACCATATATTTT.

The chain is built from TRBV21-1 and TRBJ2-3; no check of the table's D call, TRBD2, against the DNA was made. TRBV21-1 is termed a pseudogene. This CDR3 spans 17 amino acids. CDR3 residues: CASSNAGAGVSTDTQYF. CDR3 bases: TGTGCCAGCAGCAACGCTGGCGCGGGGGTTAGCACAGATACGCAGTATTTT.

The chain is built from TRBV19 and TRBJ2-2, with D perhaps TRBD1 (5 bases). Between the trimmed V and J ends, which lost 2 bases and 1 base, there was a span of 5 bases. CDR3 length: 14 residues. Germline-derived CDR1 and CDR2 are LNHDA and SQIVND (reference sequence). This CDR3 is CASSIQGNTGELFF. The CDR3 DNA follows: TGTGCCAGTAGTATACAGGGGAACACCGGGGAGCTGTTTTTT.

The chain couples TRBV5-4 to TRBJ2-1, with 7 bases matching TRBD2. This CDR3 has 14 residues. Germline V gene lookup returns CDR1 SGHNT and CDR2 YYREEE (reference sequence). V dropped 1 base and J dropped 6; count of bases not matched to a gene: 4. The DNA for the CDR3 is TGTGCCAGCAGCTTGTTTGGGACTACCAATGAGCAGTTCTTC. It is translated as CASSLFGTTNEQFF. Full variable domain (missing parts from reference TRBV5-4 and TRBJ2-1): ETGVTQSPTHLIKTRGQQVTLRCSSQSGHNTVSWYQQALGQGPQFIFQYYREEENGRGNFPPRFSGLQFPNYSSELNVNALELDDSALYLCASSLFGTTNEQFFGPGTRLTVL.

A few counts support this clone. J is TRBJ2-7 and V is TRBV30; maybe TRBD2 (5 bases). Germline assignment: CDR1 GTSNPN and CDR2 SVGIG (reference sequence). V lost 2 bases, J lost 4 bases, and 9 bases lay in between. The CDR3 is 12 amino acids. Here the CDR3 DNA reads TGTGCCTGGAGTCGCGGAGGTTACGAGCAGTACTTC. Translated, it gives CAWSRGGYEQYF.

The V gene is TRBV9, the J gene TRBJ2-1; no clear D. V lost 4 bases and J 4 bases, leaving 21 bases between the germline ends. Germline CDR1 SGDLS, CDR2 YYNGEE. The CDR3 length is 17 residues. The CDR3 here is CASSTKASNSIYNEQFF. The CDR3 DNA sequence: TGTGCCAGCAGCACGAAAGCCAGCAACTCCATATACAATGAGCAGTTCTTC.

The chain employs TRBV11-3 and TRBJ2-1; 7 bases agree with TRBD1. This CDR3 contains 14 residues. The J segment lost 5 bases and the V segment lost 5 bases, leaving 6 bases of the junction unmatched. Germline V gene data show CDR1 as SGHNT and CDR2 as YENEEA. The chain's CDR3 is CASSPRDSHNEQFF. CDR3 coding DNA: TGTGCCAGCAGCCCCCGGGACAGCCACAATGAGCAGTTCTTC.

This clone is a singleton in its sample. The chain is built from TRBV14 and TRBJ2-7; 7 bases are shared with TRBD1. V dropped 2 bases and J dropped 4; count of bases not matched to a gene: 5. The CDR3 covers 14 residues. Germline CDR1 and CDR2: SGHDN and FVKESK. The DNA of the CDR3 is TGTGCCAGCAGCCAAACGACAGGGTTGTACGAGCAGTACTTC. Translated: CASSQTTGLYEQYF.

V and J are TRBV7-6 and TRBJ2-2; D not resolved. V shed 2 bases and J shed 7 bases, with 11 bases lying between them. This CDR3 has 14 residues. Germline V gene lookup returns CDR1 SGHVS and CDR2 FNYEAQ. The CDR3 bases are TGTGCCAGCAGCTTACAGACGGCGGACGGGGAGCTGTTTTTT. Translating gives CASSLQTADGELFF. Combining the CDR3 with reference TRBV7-6 and TRBJ2-2 gives the whole variable domain GAGVSQSPRYKVTKRGQDVALRCDPISGHVSLYWYRQALGQGPEFLTYFNYEAQQDKSGLPNDRFSAERPEGSISTLTIQRTEQRDSAMYRCASSLQTADGELFFGEGSRLTVL.

This chain uses TRBV11-3 with TRBJ2-4; TRBD2 matches 8 bases. CDR1 is SGHNT and CDR2 is YENEEA in the germline V gene. Trimming at V came to 5 bases and at J to 0 bases, leaving 6 bases not matched to a gene. This CDR3 comprises 16 residues. CDR3 in DNA: TGTGCCAGCAGCCGCCGGGAGGGGCTAGCCAAAAACATTCAGTACTTC. This encodes CASSRREGLAKNIQYF.

The chain employs TRBV2 and TRBJ1-5, with 8 bases fitting TRBD1. V lost 7 bases and J lost 1; bases outside the gene matches: 21. The CDR3 sequence is 20 residues long. The germline CDR1 and CDR2 sequences are SNHLY and FYNNEI. CDR3 sequence reads: CASTPTGAKDEWWSNQPQHF. DNA of the CDR3: TGTGCCAGCACCCCGACAGGGGCTAAAGATGAGTGGTGGAGCAATCAGCCCCAGCATTTT.

The CDR3 protein is CASSLAPLSTDTQYF. The CDR3 DNA sequence: TGTGCCAGCAGCTTGGCCCCCCTAAGCACAGATACGCAGTATTTT. The rearrangement joins TRBV5-4 to TRBJ2-3; D is uncertain. From germline, CDR1 is SGHNT and CDR2 YYREEE (reference sequence). Trimming took 0 bases from V and 0 from J, leaving 8 bases between them. The CDR3 runs to 15 residues.

The V gene is TRBV12-5, the J gene TRBJ2-1; 8 positions agree with TRBD1. The CDR3 runs to 16 residues. J gave up 9 bases and V 0 bases, and 10 bases lay outside the gene matches. CDR1 and CDR2 (germline): LGHNT, FRNRAP. CDR3 nucleotides: TGTGCTAGTGGTTTGGTAAGGACAGGGTCCAGCGGTGAGCAGTTCTTC. Its protein is CASGLVRTGSSGEQFF.

The rearrangement links TRBV6-1 to TRBJ2-7, with D tentatively TRBD2 (6 bases). The germline CDR1 and CDR2 sequences are MNHNS and SASEGT. This CDR3 is 15 amino acids long. V lost 3 bases and J lost 3, with 15 bases in between. In nucleotides, the CDR3 is TGTGCCAGCAGTGAGGTGGGACTGTGGGACTACGAGCAGTACTTC. Encoded protein: CASSEVGLWDYEQYF.

V is TRBV18 and J is TRBJ1-4; unclear D gene. This CDR3 is built from 16 residues. V was cut by 2 bases and J by 2 bases, with 12 bases left in between. Looked up from germline, CDR1 is KGHSH and CDR2 is LQKENI. The CDR3 DNA sequence: TGTGCCAGCTCACCATCGGGAAAGCGGACTAATGAAAAACTGTTTTTT. Residues: CASSPSGKRTNEKLFF.

The V call is TRBV7-9, the J call TRBJ1-2; 9 bases are a match to TRBD1. This CDR3 is built from 14 residues. The V segment lost 6 bases and the J segment 8 bases; nucleotides outside the gene matches: 10. Per the germline V gene, CDR1 is SEHNR and CDR2 is FQNEAQ (reference sequence). This CDR3 is CASSAGTGLDGYTF. The CDR3 DNA reads TGTGCCAGCAGTGCCGGGACAGGGTTAGACGGCTACACCTTC. The full variable domain, in which reference TRBV7-9 and TRBJ1-2 provide the parts outside the CDR3, is DTGVSQNPRHKITKRGQNVTFRCDPISEHNRLYWYRQTLGQGPEFLTYFQNEAQLEKSRLLSDRFSAERPKGSFSTLEIQRTEQGDSAMYLCASSAGTGLDGYTFGSGTRLTVV.

The chain carries TRBV11-3 and TRBJ2-5; 10 bases align to TRBD2. This CDR3 is 20 amino acids long. V was pared by 6 bases and J by 2 bases, with 21 bases of the junction left unmatched. Germline lookup yields CDR1 SGHNT and CDR2 YENEEA. CDR3: CASSEWGGLAGALAQETQYF. CDR3 in DNA: TGTGCCAGCAGTGAGTGGGGGGGTCTAGCGGGGGCTCTCGCTCAAGAGACCCAGTACTTC.

This clone was detected only once. V gene TRBV5-4 combines with J gene TRBJ2-2, with D maybe TRBD2 (6 bases). The V gene's germline CDR1 is SGHNT and CDR2 YYREEE (reference sequence). The CDR3 extends over 16 amino acids. Deletions cut 3 bases from V and 5 bases from J, with 17 bases between. The DNA of the CDR3 is TGTGCCAGCAGCTACCTCCCCGGGACTTCAACCGGGGAGCTGTTTTTT. As protein: CASSYLPGTSTGELFF.

The chain recombines TRBV6-5 with TRBJ2-7; 9 bases line up with TRBD2. This CDR3 spans 16 amino acids. The germline V gene has CDR1 MNHEY and CDR2 SVGAGI. Unmatched junction bases numbered 8, after V lost 1 base and J lost 4 bases. CDR3 amino acids: CASSYYRREGFYEQYF. Here the CDR3 DNA reads TGTGCCAGCAGTTACTATAGGCGGGAGGGATTTTACGAGCAGTACTTC.

This chain joins TRBV10-3 and TRBJ2-3; tentative D call: TRBD1 (5 bases). V was trimmed by 2 bases and J by 6 bases, leaving 15 bases between them. CDR1 and CDR2 (germline): ENHRY, SYGVKD. The CDR3 contains 15 residues. The CDR3 DNA follows: TGTGCCATCAGTGAGGGCCTTTCAGGGCAGGATACGCAGTATTTT. Its protein is CAISEGLSGQDTQYF.

The chain has TRBV7-9 and TRBJ2-2, with D perhaps given as TRBD1 or TRBD2 (6 bases each). The CDR3 sequence is 15 residues long. The V and J ends lost 3 bases and 6 bases respectively, with 14 bases between them. Germline V gives CDR1 SEHNR, CDR2 FQNEAQ (reference sequence). CDR3 sequence reads: CASSFQGGRAGELFF. CDR3 DNA: TGTGCCAGCAGCTTCCAAGGGGGGCGGGCCGGGGAGCTGTTTTTT.

The chain carries TRBV19 and TRBJ1-4; 7 nucleotides match TRBD1. The CDR3 sequence is 15 residues long. The J segment lost 4 bases and the V segment lost 3 bases, leaving 5 bases of the junction unmatched. Germline V gene sequence: CDR1 LNHDA, CDR2 SQIVND (reference sequence). CDR3 region: CASSITGEFNEKLFF. The CDR3 bases are TGTGCCAGTAGTATTACAGGGGAATTTAATGAAAAACTGTTTTTT.

Remarks on this clone: One end of the junction varies from germline; a read error may be responsible. V is TRBV13 and J is TRBJ2-5, with D unresolved. This CDR3 comprises 15 residues. Germline V gives CDR1 PRHDT, CDR2 FYEKMQ (reference sequence). CDR3 in amino acids: CASSLFRADQDTQYF. The CDR3 DNA reads as TGTGCCAGCAGCTTATTCCGGGCAGATCAAGATACCCAGTACTTC.

The gene calls are TRBV6-1 and TRBJ2-3; 8 bases align to TRBD2. Unmatched junction bases numbered 3, after V lost 5 bases and J lost 2 bases. The CDR3 has 14 residues. Germline V gene lookup returns CDR1 MNHNS and CDR2 SASEGT. CDR3 DNA sequence: TGTGCCAGCAGTAGCGGGAGCAACACAGATACGCAGTATTTT. Protein: CASSSGSNTDTQYF.

The rearrangement joins TRBV11-3 to TRBJ2-1; 10 nucleotides agree with TRBD2. V was pared by 4 bases and J by 5 bases, with 11 bases of the junction left unmatched. CDR3 length: 17 amino acids. CDR1 and CDR2 (germline): SGHNT, YENEEA. CDR3 region: CASSSSWGLAKNNEQFF. The DNA for the CDR3 is TGTGCCAGCAGCTCGTCGTGGGGACTAGCGAAAAACAATGAGCAGTTCTTC.

This chain joins TRBV7-9 and TRBJ2-5; the D is unclear. The CDR3 spans 14 residues. CDR1 and CDR2 (germline): SEHNR, FQNEAQ (reference sequence). Trimming shortened V by 2 bases and J by 0 bases, and 7 bases separated the two germline ends. The DNA for the CDR3 is TGTGCCAGCAGCTTATCAGGACACCAAGAGACCCAGTACTTC. This sequence encodes CASSLSGHQETQYF.

The chain combines TRBV4-1 with TRBJ2-7; 11 bases match TRBD2. The CDR3 is 16 amino acids. Germline V CDR1 and CDR2: MGHRA, YSYEKL. Germline trimming cut 0 bases from V and 4 bases from J; bases unmatched to any gene: 5. Written as DNA, the CDR3 is TGCGCCAGCAGCCAAGAACGACTAGCGGGACCTTACGAGCAGTACTTC. Its translation is CASSQERLAGPYEQYF.

The chain is built from TRBV5-8 and TRBJ1-5, with 7 nucleotides matching TRBD1. The CDR3 runs to 14 residues. In germline, CDR1 is SGHTS, CDR2 YDEGEE. J was trimmed by 6 bases and V by 2 bases; bases with no gene match: 5. The CDR3 here is CASSLRTGSQPQHF. The CDR3 nucleotides are TGTGCCAGCAGCTTACGGACAGGCAGTCAGCCCCAGCATTTT. Full variable domain (rest looked up from reference TRBV5-8 and TRBJ1-5): EAGVTQSPTHLIKTRGQQATLRCSPISGHTSVYWYQQALGLGLQFLLWYDEGEERNRGNFPPRFSGRQFPNYSSELNVNALELEDSALYLCASSLRTGSQPQHFGDGTRLSIL.

The chain recombines TRBV6-1 with TRBJ1-2; 8 bases are a match to TRBD1. This CDR3 region has 13 residues. Germline values: CDR1 MNHNS, CDR2 SASEGT. The V gene end was trimmed by 11 bases and the J gene end by 4 bases; junction bases not matched to a gene: 9. CDR3 amino acids: CAGGTGGLYGYTF. DNA for the CDR3: TGTGCCGGGGGGACAGGCGGGCTCTATGGCTACACCTTC.

The chain links TRBV18 to TRBJ2-7; a possible D gene is TRBD1 (6 bases). Germline assignment: CDR1 KGHSH and CDR2 LQKENI. The ends were cut back, 0 bases at V and 4 bases at J, with 16 bases in the middle. The CDR3 runs 16 residues. The CDR3 DNA follows: TGTGCCAGCTCACCACCGTTTGGCAGGGGCTTTTACGAGCAGTACTTC. Protein: CASSPPFGRGFYEQYF.